This entry features one TCR beta chain sequence. This clone was counted a single time. Its antigen remains unidentified. No base-level quality is on record; no much larger clone is a single base apart. The source of the sample is a study of technical replicates of blood from a few donors (dated by TCRdb to about 2017). The CDR3 numbers 16 residues from cysteine through phenylalanine. The read is trimmed to its CDR3 DNA, 48 bases read in frame from base 1. V and J lose 6 bases and 0 bases, and a span of 15 bases separates them. The germline V gene gives CDR1 as SGHTA and CDR2 as FQGNSA. Library creation used the immunoSEQ multiplex PCR assay. The clones in this table, taken by TCRdb from immuneACCESS, are in-frame only. Not every clone is retained; where verified, under half of the shortfall comes from an unresolved V gene, and the cause of the rest is unknown. The sample table contains more than 95,000 clones; only one count was recorded for 95% of them. The top ten hold over 0.2% of the sample.

Source material: T cells isolated from PBMCs. Recombination connected TRBV7-2 to TRBJ1-3, with TRBD1 as a weak D call on 6 bases. The TCR comes from a human donor in good health. The CDR3 protein: CASSSGTIFSGNTIYF. The nucleotide sequence reads as follows: TGTGCCAGCAGTTCCGGGACAATCTTCTCTGGAAACACCATATATTTT. Supplemented by the reference TRBV7-2 and TRBJ1-3 proteins around the CDR3, the complete variable domain is GAGVSQSPSNKVTEKGKDVELRCDPISGHTALYWYRQSLGQGLEFLIYFQGNSAPDKSGLPSDRFSAERTGGSVSTLTIQRTQQEDSAVYLCASSSGTIFSGNTIYFGEGSWLTVV.